This T cell receptor (beta chain) was captured in a study of human T cells and chemical hapten exposure. Time point specified: pre-sensitization, week 0. This sample's treatment: therapeutic diphenylcyclopropenone sensitization with weekly scalp DPC. Alopecia patients between 18 and 70 years old and suitable for DPC were used as donors. TCRdb re-called the RACE reads with MiXCR, one entry per CDR3 protein. The sample holds under 110,000 distinct CDR3 sequences, around 12% seen once. This CDR3 is 15 amino acids long. The germline CDR1 and CDR2 sequences are KGHSH and LQKENI. J gave up 0 bases and V 6 bases, and 6 bases lay outside the gene matches. This clonotype was counted only a few times.

This chain connects TRBV18 to TRBJ2-5; 8 positions match TRBD1. This sequence originates from a woman aged 50 to 60 with alopecia areata. Some clones in this sample may be carry-over from other donors' samples. The material sequenced was whole blood, taken in connection with sensitization to the hapten diphenylcyclopropenone (DPC). As DNA, the CDR3 is TGTGCCAGCTCCCCTGGACAGGGATACCAAGAGACCCAGTACTTC. It is translated as CASSPGQGYQETQYF.